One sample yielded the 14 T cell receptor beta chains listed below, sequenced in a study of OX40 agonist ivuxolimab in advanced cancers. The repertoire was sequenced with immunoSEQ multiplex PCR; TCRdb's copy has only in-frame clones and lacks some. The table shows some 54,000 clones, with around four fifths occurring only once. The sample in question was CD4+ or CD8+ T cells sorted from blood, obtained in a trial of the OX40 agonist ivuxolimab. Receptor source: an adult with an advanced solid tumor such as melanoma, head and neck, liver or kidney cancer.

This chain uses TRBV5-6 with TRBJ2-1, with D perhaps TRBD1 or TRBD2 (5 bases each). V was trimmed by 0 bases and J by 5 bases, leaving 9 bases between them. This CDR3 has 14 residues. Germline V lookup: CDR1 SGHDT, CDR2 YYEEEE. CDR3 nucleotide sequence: TGTGCCAGCAGCTTGGGGGGGACCCACAATGAGCAGTTCTTC. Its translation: CASSLGGTHNEQFF. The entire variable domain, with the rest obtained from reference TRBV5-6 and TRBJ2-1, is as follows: DAGVTQSPTHLIKTRGQQVTLRCSPKSGHDTVSWYQQALGQGPQFIFQYYEEEERQRGNFPDRFSGHQFPNYSSELNVNALLLGDSALYLCASSLGGTHNEQFFGPGTRLTVL.

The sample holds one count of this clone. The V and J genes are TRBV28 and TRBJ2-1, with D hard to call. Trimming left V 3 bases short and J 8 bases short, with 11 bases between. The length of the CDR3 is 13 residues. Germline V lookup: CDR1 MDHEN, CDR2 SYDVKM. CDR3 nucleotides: TGTGCCAGCAGTTTTGGGAATATTTATGAGCAGTTCTTC. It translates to CASSFGNIYEQFF. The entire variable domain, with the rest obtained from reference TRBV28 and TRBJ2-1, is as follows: DVKVTQSSRYLVKRTGEKVFLECVQDMDHENMFWYRQDPGLGLRLIYFSYDVKMKEKGDIPEGYSVSREKKERFSLILESASTNQTSMYLCASSFGNIYEQFFGPGTRLTVL.

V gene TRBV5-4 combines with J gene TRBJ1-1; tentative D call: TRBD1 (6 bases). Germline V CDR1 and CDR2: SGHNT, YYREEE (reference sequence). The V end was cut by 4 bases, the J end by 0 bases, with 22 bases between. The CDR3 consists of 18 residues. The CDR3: CASSTRPPGESMNTEAFF. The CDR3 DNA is TGTGCCAGCAGCACCAGGCCCCCAGGGGAATCGATGAACACTGAAGCTTTCTTT.

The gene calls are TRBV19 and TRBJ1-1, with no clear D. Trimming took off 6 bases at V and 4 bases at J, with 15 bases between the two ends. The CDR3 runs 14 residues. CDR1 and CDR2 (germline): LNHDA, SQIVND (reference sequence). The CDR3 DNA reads TGTGCCAGTAGACCGGAAGGGTGGGGCACTGAAGCTTTCTTT. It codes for CASRPEGWGTEAFF.

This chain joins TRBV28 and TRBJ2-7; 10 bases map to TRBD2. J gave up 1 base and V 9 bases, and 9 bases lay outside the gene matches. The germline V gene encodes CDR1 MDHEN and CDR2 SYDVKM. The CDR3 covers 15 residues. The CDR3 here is CASSLAGGGSYEQYF. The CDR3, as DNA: TGTGCCAGTTCATTAGCGGGAGGTGGGTCCTACGAGCAGTACTTC.

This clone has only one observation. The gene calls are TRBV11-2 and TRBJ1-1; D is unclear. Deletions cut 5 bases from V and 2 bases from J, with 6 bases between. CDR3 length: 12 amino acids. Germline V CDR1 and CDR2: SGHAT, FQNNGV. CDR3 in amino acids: CASSPVNTEAFF. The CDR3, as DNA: TGTGCCAGCAGCCCGGTTAACACTGAAGCTTTCTTT.

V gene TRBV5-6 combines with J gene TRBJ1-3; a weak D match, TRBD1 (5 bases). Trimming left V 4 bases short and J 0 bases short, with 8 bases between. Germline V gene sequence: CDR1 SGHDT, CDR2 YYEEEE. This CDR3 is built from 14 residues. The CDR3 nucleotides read TGTGCCAGCAGCCAGAGGGGCTCTGGAAACACCATATATTTT. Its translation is CASSQRGSGNTIYF.

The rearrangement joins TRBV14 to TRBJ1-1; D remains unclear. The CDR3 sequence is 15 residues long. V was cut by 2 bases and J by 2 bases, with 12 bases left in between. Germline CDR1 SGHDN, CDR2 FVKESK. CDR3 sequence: CASSQTGGRNTEAFF. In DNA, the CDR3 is TGTGCCAGCAGCCAAACCGGTGGTAGAAACACTGAAGCTTTCTTT.

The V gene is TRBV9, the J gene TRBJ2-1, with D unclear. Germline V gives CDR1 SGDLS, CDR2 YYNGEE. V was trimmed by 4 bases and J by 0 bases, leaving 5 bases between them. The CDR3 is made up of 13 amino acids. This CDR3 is CASSLSSYNEQFF. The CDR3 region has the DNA TGTGCCAGCAGCTTAAGCTCCTACAATGAGCAGTTCTTC.

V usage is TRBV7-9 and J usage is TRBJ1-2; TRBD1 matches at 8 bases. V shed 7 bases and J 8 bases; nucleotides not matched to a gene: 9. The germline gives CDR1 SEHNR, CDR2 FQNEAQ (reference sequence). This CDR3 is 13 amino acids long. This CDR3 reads CASTFQGAEGYTF. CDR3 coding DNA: TGTGCCAGCACCTTCCAGGGGGCTGAGGGCTACACCTTC.

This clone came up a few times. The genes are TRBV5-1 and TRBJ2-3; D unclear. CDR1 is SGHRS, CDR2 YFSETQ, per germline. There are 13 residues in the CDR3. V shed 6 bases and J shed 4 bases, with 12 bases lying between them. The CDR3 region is CASTRIPADTQYF. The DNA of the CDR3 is TGCGCCAGCACCCGGATTCCGGCAGATACGCAGTATTTT. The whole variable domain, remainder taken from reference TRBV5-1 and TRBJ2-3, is KAGVTQTPRYLIKTRGQQVTLSCSPISGHRSVSWYQQTPGQGLQFLFEYFSETQRNKGNFPGRFSGRQFSNSRSEMNVSTLELGDSALYLCASTRIPADTQYFGPGTRLTVL.

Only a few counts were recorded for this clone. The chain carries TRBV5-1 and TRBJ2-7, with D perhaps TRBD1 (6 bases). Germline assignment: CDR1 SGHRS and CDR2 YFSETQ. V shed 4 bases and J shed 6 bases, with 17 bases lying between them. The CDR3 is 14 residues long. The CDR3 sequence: CASSPGVTGSEQYF. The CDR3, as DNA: TGCGCCAGCAGCCCAGGGGTCACGGGCTCCGAGCAGTACTTC. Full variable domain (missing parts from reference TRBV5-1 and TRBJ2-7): KAGVTQTPRYLIKTRGQQVTLSCSPISGHRSVSWYQQTPGQGLQFLFEYFSETQRNKGNFPGRFSGRQFSNSRSEMNVSTLELGDSALYLCASSPGVTGSEQYFGPGTRLTVT.

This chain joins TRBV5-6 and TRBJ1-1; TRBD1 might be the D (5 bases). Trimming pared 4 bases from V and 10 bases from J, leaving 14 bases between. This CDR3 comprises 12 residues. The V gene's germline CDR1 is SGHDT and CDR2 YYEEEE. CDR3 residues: CASSPPTGAAFF. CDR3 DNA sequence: TGTGCCAGCAGCCCGCCGACTGGGGCAGCTTTCTTT. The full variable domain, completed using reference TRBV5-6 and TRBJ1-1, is DAGVTQSPTHLIKTRGQQVTLRCSPKSGHDTVSWYQQALGQGPQFIFQYYEEEERQRGNFPDRFSGHQFPNYSSELNVNALLLGDSALYLCASSPPTGAAFFGQGTRLTVV.

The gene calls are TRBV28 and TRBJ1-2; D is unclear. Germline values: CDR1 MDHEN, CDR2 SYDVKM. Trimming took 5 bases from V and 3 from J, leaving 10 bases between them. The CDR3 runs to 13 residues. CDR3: CASSPGRDYGYTF. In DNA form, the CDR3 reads TGTGCCAGCAGTCCCGGGCGGGACTATGGCTACACCTTC.